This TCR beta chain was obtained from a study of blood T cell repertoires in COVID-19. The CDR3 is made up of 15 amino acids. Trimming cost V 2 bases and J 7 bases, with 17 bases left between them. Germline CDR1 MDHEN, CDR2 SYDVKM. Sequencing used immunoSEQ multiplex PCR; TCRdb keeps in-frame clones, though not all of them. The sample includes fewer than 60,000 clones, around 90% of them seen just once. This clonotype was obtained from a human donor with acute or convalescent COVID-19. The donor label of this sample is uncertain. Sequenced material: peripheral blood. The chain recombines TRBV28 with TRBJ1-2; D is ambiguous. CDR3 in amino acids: CASSLEGQTGVGYTF. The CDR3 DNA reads TGTGCCAGCAGTTTAGAAGGCCAAACCGGGGTTGGCTACACCTTC.